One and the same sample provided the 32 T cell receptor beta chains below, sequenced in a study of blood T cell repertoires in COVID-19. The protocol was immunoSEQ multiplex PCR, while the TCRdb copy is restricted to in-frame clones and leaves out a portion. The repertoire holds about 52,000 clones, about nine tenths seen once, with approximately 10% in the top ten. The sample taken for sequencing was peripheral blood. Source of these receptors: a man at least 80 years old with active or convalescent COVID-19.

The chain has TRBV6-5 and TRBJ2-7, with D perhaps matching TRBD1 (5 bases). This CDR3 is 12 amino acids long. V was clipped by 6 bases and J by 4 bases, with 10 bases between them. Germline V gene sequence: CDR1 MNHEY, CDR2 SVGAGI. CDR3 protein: CASSPTVYEQYF. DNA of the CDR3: TGTGCCAGCAGCCCGACAGTATACGAGCAGTACTTC.

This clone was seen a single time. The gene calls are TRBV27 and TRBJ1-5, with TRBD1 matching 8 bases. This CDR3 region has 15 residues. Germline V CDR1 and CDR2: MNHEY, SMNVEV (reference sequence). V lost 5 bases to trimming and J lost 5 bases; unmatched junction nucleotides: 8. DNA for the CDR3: TGTGCCAGCAGTCGATATCAGGGGGCAGATCAGCCCCAGCATTTT. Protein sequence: CASSRYQGADQPQHF.

The CDR3, as DNA: TGTGCCAGCAGCCTCTCGGCAGGGACAGGGAGCCACGAGCAGTACTTC. Encoded protein: CASSLSAGTGSHEQYF. V is TRBV7-2 and J is TRBJ2-7; 9 bases are shared with TRBD1. Germline CDR1 is SGHTA and CDR2 is FQGNSA. The CDR3 length is 16 residues. J was trimmed by 5 bases and V by 5 bases; bases with no gene match: 13.

CDR3 protein: CASSPTLGTGSPLHF. Written as DNA, the CDR3 is TGTGCCAGCAGCCCGACCCTTGGGACTGGTTCACCCCTCCACTTT. The chain couples TRBV28 to TRBJ1-6; a weak D match, TRBD1 (5 bases). CDR1 is MDHEN and CDR2 is SYDVKM in the germline V gene. Trimming removed 6 bases from V and 9 bases from J, with 18 bases in between. This CDR3 contains 15 residues.

CDR3 protein: CASSQLAGPQETQYF. The CDR3 DNA is TGTGCCAGCAGCCAGTTAGCGGGGCCACAAGAGACCCAGTACTTC. The chain combines TRBV5-4 with TRBJ2-5, with 8 bases fitting TRBD2. CDR3 size: 15 residues. J gave up 2 bases and V 4 bases, and 7 bases lay outside the gene matches. Per the germline V gene, CDR1 is SGHNT and CDR2 is YYREEE (reference sequence).

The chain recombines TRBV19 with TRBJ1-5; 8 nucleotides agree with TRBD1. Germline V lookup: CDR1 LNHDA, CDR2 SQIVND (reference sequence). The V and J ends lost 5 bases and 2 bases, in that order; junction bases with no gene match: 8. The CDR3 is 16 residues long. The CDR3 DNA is TGTGCCAGTAGTTCCCGGGACAGGTCCGGCAATCAGCCCCAGCATTTT. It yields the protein CASSSRDRSGNQPQHF. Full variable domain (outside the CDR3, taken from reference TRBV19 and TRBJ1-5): DGGITQSPKYLFRKEGQNVTLSCEQNLNHDAMYWYRQDPGQGLRLIYYSQIVNDFQKGDIAEGYSVSREKKESFPLTVTSAQKNPTAFYLCASSSRDRSGNQPQHFGDGTRLSIL.

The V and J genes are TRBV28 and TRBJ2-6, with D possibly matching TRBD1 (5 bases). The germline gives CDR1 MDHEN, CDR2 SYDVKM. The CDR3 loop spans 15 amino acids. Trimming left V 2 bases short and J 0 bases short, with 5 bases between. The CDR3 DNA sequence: TGTGCCAGCAGTTTAGGGGCCTCTGGGGCCAACGTCCTGACTTTC. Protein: CASSLGASGANVLTF.

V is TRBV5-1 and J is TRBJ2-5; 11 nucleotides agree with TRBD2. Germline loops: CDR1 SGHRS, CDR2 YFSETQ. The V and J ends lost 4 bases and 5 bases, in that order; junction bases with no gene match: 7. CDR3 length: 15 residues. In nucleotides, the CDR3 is TGCGCCAGCAGCGGAGCACTAGCGGGGGCCGAGACCCAGTACTTC. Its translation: CASSGALAGAETQYF.

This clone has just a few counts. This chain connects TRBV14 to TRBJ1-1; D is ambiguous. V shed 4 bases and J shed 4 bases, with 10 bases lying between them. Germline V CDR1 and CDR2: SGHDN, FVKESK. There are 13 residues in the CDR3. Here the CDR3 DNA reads TGTGCCAGCAGCCCAGAAACAGTCACTGAAGCTTTCTTT. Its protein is CASSPETVTEAFF.

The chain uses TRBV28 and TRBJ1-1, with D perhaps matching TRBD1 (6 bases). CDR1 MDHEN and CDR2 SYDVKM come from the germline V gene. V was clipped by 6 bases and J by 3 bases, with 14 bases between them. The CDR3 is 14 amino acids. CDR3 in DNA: TGTGCCAGCAGGCCTCCGGACAGCTACACTGAAGCTTTCTTT. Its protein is CASRPPDSYTEAFF.

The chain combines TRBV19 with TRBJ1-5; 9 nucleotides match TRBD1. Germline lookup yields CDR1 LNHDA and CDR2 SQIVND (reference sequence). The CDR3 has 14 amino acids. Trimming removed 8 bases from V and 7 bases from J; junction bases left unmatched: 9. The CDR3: CASGGTGRYQPQHF. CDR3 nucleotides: TGTGCCAGTGGAGGGACAGGGCGGTACCAGCCCCAGCATTTT.

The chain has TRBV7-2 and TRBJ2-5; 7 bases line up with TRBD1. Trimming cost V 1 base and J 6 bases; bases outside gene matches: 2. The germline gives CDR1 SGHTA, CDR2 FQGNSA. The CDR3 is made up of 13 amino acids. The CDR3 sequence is CASSLGQGQTQYF. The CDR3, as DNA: TGTGCCAGCAGCTTAGGACAGGGTCAGACCCAGTACTTC.

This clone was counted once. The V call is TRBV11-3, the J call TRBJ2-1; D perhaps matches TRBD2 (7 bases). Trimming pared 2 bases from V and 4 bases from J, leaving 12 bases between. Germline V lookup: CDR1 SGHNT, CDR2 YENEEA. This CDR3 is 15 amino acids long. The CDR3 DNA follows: TGTGCCAGCAGCTTACGGGGGGCTGCTTACAATGAGCAGTTCTTC. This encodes CASSLRGAAYNEQFF.

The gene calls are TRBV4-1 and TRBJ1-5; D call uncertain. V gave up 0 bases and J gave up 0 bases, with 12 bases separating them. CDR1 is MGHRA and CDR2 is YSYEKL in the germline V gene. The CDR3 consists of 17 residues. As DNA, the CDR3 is TGCGCCAGCAGCCAAGAGGTTATAGACTATAGCAATCAGCCCCAGCATTTT. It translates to CASSQEVIDYSNQPQHF.

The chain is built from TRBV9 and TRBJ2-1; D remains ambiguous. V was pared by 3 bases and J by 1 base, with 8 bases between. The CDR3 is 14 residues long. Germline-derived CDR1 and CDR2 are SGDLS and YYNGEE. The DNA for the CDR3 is TGTGCCAGCAGCGCTATTCTATCCTACAATGAGCAGTTCTTC. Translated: CASSAILSYNEQFF.

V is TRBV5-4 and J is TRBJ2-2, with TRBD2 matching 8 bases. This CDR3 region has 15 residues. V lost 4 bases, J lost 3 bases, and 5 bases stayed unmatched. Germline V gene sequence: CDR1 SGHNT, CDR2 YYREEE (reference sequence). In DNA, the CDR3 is TGTGCCAGCAGCCCCGGGACTAGACACACCGGGGAGCTGTTTTTT. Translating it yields CASSPGTRHTGELFF.

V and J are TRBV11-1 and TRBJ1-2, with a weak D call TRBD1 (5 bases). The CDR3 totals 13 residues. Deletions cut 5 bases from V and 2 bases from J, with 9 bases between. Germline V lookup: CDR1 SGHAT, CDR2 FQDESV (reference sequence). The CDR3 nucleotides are TGTGCCAGCAGCCCAGGGTTGAACTATGGCTACACCTTC. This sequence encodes CASSPGLNYGYTF. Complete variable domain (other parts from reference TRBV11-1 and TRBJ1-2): EAEVAQSPRYKITEKSQAVAFWCDPISGHATLYWYRQILGQGPELLVQFQDESVVDDSQLPKDRFSAERLKGVDSTLKIQPAELGDSAMYLCASSPGLNYGYTFGSGTRLTVV.

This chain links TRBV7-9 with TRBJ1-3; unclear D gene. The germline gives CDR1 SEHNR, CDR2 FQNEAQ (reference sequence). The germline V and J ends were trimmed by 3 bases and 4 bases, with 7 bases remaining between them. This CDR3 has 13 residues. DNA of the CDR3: TGTGCCAGCAGCTTCGCTACGGGAAACACCATATATTTT. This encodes CASSFATGNTIYF.

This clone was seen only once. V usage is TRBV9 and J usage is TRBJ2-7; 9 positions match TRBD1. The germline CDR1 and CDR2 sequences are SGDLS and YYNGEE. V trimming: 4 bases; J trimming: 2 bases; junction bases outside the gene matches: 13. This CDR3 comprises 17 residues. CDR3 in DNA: TGTGCCAGCAGCCCTCAAACCGGGACAGGGATCCCCTACGAGCAGTACTTC. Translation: CASSPQTGTGIPYEQYF.

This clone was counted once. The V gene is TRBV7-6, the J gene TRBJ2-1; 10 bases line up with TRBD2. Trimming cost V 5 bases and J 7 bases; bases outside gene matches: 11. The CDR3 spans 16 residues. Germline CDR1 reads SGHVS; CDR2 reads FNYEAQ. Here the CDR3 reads CASSPRSGGAVNEQFF. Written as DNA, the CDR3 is TGTGCCAGCAGCCCTCGAAGCGGGGGGGCCGTGAATGAGCAGTTCTTC.

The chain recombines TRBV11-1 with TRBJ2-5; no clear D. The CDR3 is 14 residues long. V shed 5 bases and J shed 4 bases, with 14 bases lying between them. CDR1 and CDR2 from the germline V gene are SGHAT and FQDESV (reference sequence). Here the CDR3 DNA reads TGTGCCAGCAGCCCCCCAGGCTTATTAGAGACCCAGTACTTC. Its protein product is CASSPPGLLETQYF. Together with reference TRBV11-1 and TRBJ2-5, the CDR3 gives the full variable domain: EAEVAQSPRYKITEKSQAVAFWCDPISGHATLYWYRQILGQGPELLVQFQDESVVDDSQLPKDRFSAERLKGVDSTLKIQPAELGDSAMYLCASSPPGLLETQYFGPGTRLLVL.

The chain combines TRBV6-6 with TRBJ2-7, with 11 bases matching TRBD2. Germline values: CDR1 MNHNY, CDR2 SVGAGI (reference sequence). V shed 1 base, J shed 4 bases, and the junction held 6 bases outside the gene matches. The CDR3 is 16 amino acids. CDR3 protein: CASSYWAGTSGYEQYF. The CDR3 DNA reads TGTGCCAGCAGTTACTGGGCCGGGACTAGCGGATACGAGCAGTACTTC.

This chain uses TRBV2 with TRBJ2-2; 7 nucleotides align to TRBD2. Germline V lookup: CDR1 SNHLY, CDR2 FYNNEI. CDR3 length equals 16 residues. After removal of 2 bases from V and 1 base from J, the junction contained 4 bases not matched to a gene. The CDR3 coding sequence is TGTGCCAGCAGTGAATCGGGAGGCCTGAACACCGGGGAGCTGTTTTTT. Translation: CASSESGGLNTGELFF.

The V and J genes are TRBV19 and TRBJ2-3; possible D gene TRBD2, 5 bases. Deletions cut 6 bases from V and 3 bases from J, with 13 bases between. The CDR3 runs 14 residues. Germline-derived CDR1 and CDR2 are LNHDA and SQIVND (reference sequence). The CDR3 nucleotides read TGTGCCAGTAGACCTCGGCGCGGGACAGATACGCAGTATTTT. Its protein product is CASRPRRGTDTQYF.

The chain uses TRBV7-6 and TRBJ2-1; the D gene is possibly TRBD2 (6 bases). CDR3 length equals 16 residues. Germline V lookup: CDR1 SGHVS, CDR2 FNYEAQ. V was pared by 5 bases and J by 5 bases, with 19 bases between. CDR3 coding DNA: TGTGCCAGCAGCCACGTACGGGGGAGGTTCAACAATGAGCAGTTCTTC. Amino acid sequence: CASSHVRGRFNNEQFF.

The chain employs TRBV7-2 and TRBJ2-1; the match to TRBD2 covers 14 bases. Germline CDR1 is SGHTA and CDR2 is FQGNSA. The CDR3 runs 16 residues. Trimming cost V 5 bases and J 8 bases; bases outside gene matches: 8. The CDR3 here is CASSRRTSGGPHEQFF. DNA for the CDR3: TGTGCCAGCAGCCGCCGGACTAGCGGGGGGCCCCATGAGCAGTTCTTC. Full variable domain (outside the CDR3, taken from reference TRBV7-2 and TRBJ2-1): GAGVSQSPSNKVTEKGKDVELRCDPISGHTALYWYRQSLGQGLEFLIYFQGNSAPDKSGLPSDRFSAERTGGSVSTLTIQRTQQEDSAVYLCASSRRTSGGPHEQFFGPGTRLTVL.

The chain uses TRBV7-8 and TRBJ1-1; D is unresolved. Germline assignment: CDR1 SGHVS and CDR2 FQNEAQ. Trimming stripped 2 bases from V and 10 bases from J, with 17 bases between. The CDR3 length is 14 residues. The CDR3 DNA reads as TGTGCCAGCAGCTTAATGACCACGGGAGTGAGAGCTTTCTTT. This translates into CASSLMTTGVRAFF.

CDR3 loop: CASSPSRGGNTEAFF. Here the CDR3 DNA reads TGTGCCAGCTCACCATCCAGGGGTGGGAACACTGAAGCTTTCTTT. The chain is built from TRBV18 and TRBJ1-1; D may be TRBD1 (6 bases). Germline V gives CDR1 KGHSH, CDR2 LQKENI. The germline V and J ends were trimmed by 2 bases and 1 base, with 11 bases remaining between them. The CDR3 consists of 15 residues.

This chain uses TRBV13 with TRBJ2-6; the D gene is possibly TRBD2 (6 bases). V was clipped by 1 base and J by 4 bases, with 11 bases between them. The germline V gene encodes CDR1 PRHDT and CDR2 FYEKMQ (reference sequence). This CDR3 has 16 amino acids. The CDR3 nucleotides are TGTGCCAGCAGCTTAGTCATCGGGAGCGGGGCCAACGTCCTGACTTTC. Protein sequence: CASSLVIGSGANVLTF.

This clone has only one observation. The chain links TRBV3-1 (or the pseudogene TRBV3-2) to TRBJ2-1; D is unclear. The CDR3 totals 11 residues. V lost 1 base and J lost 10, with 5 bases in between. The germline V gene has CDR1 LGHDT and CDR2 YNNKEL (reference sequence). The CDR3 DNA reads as TGTGCCAGCAGCCAAGGACAAGAGCAGTTCTTC. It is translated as CASSQGQEQFF.

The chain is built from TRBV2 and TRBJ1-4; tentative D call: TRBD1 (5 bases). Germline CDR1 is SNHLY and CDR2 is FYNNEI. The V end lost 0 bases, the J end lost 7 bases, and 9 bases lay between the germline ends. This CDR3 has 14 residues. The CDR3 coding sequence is TGTGCCAGCAGTGAAGCGCGCGGGGGTGAAAAACTGTTTTTT. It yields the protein CASSEARGGEKLFF.

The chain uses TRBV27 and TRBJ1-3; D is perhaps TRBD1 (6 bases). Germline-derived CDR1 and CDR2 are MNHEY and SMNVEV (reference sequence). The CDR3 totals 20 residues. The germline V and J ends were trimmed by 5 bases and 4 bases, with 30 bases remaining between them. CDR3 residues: CASSPFPPGRDKLHGNTIYF. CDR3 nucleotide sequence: TGTGCCAGCAGTCCGTTCCCACCGGGACGGGACAAATTGCACGGAAACACCATATATTTT.